This T cell receptor beta chain was documented in a study of HIV-infected patients and healthy controls. Germline-derived CDR1 and CDR2 are SQVTM and ANQGSEA. Unmatched junction bases numbered 3, after V lost 3 bases and J lost 5 bases. The CDR3 has 12 amino acids. TCRdb processed the 5' RACE reads anew with MiXCR; each CDR3 protein has one entry. The repertoire has 60,000 to 70,000 distinct CDR3 sequences, 15% to 20% of them found once; the top ten carry more than 1.2%. This clonotype came up a few times. J is TRBJ2-7 and V is TRBV29-1, with 8 bases fitting TRBD1. The clonotype was recovered from a human donor in good health. Material: CD4+ T cells from blood. CDR3 sequence: CSVEQGAHEQYF. As DNA, the CDR3 is TGCAGCGTTGAGCAGGGGGCCCACGAGCAGTACTTC.